This is a list of T cell receptor beta chains from one sample in a study of graft-versus-host responses after intestinal transplantation. Libraries were prepared by immunoSEQ multiplex PCR; TCRdb keeps only in-frame clonotypes and omits some of them. The sample consists of about 120,000 clones, 90% of them appearing once. The antigens these receptors bind are not known. Sequencing used unstimulated CD4+ T cells sorted from spleen or lymph node cells, obtained before intestinal transplant. The receptor source for this set is a human donor who received an intestinal transplant. CDR3s include the opening cysteine and the closing phenylalanine or tryptophan. A D gene is named only where the DNA matches it firmly. A row's size may be missing; if present it is once, few, many or a size class.

-,TRBJ2-5,-,TRBV5-1,TGCGCCAGCACCCGGGGAGCCATACTCCAAGAGACCCAGTACTTC,CASTRGAILQETQYF
-,TRBJ2-1,-,TRBV7-9,TGTGCCAGCAGCTTGGTTGGGAGGTACCCGGAGGATGAGCAGTTCTTC,CASSLVGRYPEDEQFF
TRBD2,TRBJ2-1,few,TRBV5-5,TGTGCCAGCAGCTTGGTACTAGCGGGAAAGAATGAGCAGTTCTTC,CASSLVLAGKNEQFF
-,TRBJ2-3,-,TRBV19,TGTGCCAGTAGTCCTCTCTGGTCGGCAGATACGCAGTATTTT,CASSPLWSADTQYF
TRBD1,TRBJ1-1,-,TRBV6-1,TGTGCCAGCAGTCCACAGGGGGCGCACACTGAAGCTTTCTTT,CASSPQGAHTEAFF
TRBD1,TRBJ1-1,-,TRBV28,TGTGCCAGCAGGCCGGCGACAGGGGTGAACACTGAAGCTTTCTTT,CASRPATGVNTEAFF
-,TRBJ1-2,once,TRBV5-1,TGCGCCAGCAGCTTTTCAGGGGCGGCCTATGGCTACACCTTC,CASSFSGAAYGYTF
TRBD1,TRBJ1-5,-,TRBV5-1,TGCGCCAGCAGCTCAACAGGGGCTCAGCCCCAGCATTTT,CASSSTGAQPQHF
-,TRBJ1-1,once,TRBV18,TGTGCCAGCTCTCTTAAAAGAGAAACTTTCTTT,CASSLKRETFF
-,TRBJ1-2,few,TRBV6-5,TGTGCCAGCAGTTTTTCACCGACAGTATTCTATGGCTACACCTTC,CASSFSPTVFYGYTF
-,TRBJ1-3,-,TRBV9,TGTGCCAGCAGCGGGACAGCATTCTCTGGAAACACCATATATTTT,CASSGTAFSGNTIYF
-,TRBJ1-2,-,TRBV29-1,TGCAGCGTTGGCGAATTCAACTATGGCTACACCTTC,CSVGEFNYGYTF
TRBD1,TRBJ1-2,-,TRBV5-4,TGTGCCAGCAGCCCCGGACCCGACAGGGCCCCCTATGGCTACACCTTC,CASSPGPDRAPYGYTF
-,TRBJ2-3,-,TRBV4-1,TGCGCCAGCAGCGAGAGGGTTACGCAGTATTTT,CASSERVTQYF
TRBD1,TRBJ1-1,-,TRBV9,TGTGCCAGCAGCGGGACAGGGGTGAACACTGAAGCTTTCTTT,CASSGTGVNTEAFF
-,TRBJ1-6,-,TRBV5-1,TGCGCCAGCATGGACAGTGATAATTCACCCCTCCACTTT,CASMDSDNSPLHF
TRBD2,TRBJ2-1,-,TRBV6-4,TGTGCCAGCCTTGGACTAGCGGGGGTATTCGACTACAATGAGCAGTTCTTC,CASLGLAGVFDYNEQFF
-,TRBJ2-7,once,TRBV21-1,TGTGCCAGCAGCAAACACACCTACGAGCAGTACTTC,CASSKHTYEQYF
-,TRBJ1-1,-,TRBV7-9,TGTGCCAGCAGCCCCGACAGACTTATGAACACTGAAGCTTTCTTT,CASSPDRLMNTEAFF
-,TRBJ2-3,-,TRBV5-6,TGTGCCAGCAGGAGGGGCGGGGGCACAGATACGCAGTATTTT,CASRRGGGTDTQYF
TRBD1,TRBJ2-1,-,TRBV2,TGTGCCAGCAGTGAATACTGGGGACAGGGTAACAATGAGCAGTTCTTC,CASSEYWGQGNNEQFF
-,TRBJ2-1,once,TRBV4-2,TGTGCCAGCAGCCAAGACCAGGGGGTGTCGGGAGGGCTGAGAAATGAGCAGTTCTTC,CASSQDQGVSGGLRNEQFF
TRBD1,TRBJ2-1,-,TRBV6-1,TGTGCCAGCAGCCGGACAGGGGGCTGGAATGAGCAGTTCTTC,CASSRTGGWNEQFF
TRBD2,TRBJ2-7,-,TRBV5-1,TGCGCCAGCAGCTTTCTAGCGGGAGGTTCGGCCGAGCAGTACTTC,CASSFLAGGSAEQYF
-,TRBJ2-3,-,TRBV7-3,TGTGCCAGCAGCTTAACAAGCGGCACAGATACGCAGTATTTT,CASSLTSGTDTQYF
TRBD2,TRBJ2-4,-,TRBV5-4,TGTGCCAGCAGCCTAGGGACTAGCACGTACATTCAGTACTTC,CASSLGTSTYIQYF
-,TRBJ2-7,once,TRBV5-1,TGCGCCAGCGGGCCAGCGACGGAGGGCCACGAGCAGTACTTC,CASGPATEGHEQYF
-,TRBJ1-5,-,TRBV19,TGTGCCAGTAGTATGACTTTGAGCAATCAGCCCCAGCATTTT,CASSMTLSNQPQHF
-,TRBJ1-6,few,TRBV6-5,TGTGCCAGCAGTTACCCACGGGCGGGGGTTTCGCCCCTCCACTTT,CASSYPRAGVSPLHF
-,TRBJ1-2,-,TRBV19,TGTGCCAGTAGTTATTCGACAGAAGCTGGCTATGGCTACACCTTC,CASSYSTEAGYGYTF
TRBD1,TRBJ2-2,-,TRBV2,TGTGCCAGCAGAAACAGGGGGCGCACCGGGGAGCTGTTTTTT,CASRNRGRTGELFF
TRBD2,TRBJ2-3,-,TRBV7-2,TGTGCCAGCAGCTTAGACCCGAGTACTAGCGGTACGCAGTATTTT,CASSLDPSTSGTQYF
-,TRBJ1-2,-,TRBV5-6,TGTGCCAGCAGCTTCCGACAGAGGGGCTACACCTTC,CASSFRQRGYTF
-,TRBJ2-7,-,TRBV5-5,TGTGCCAGCAGCTTGGGTCCTAAAAGCTCCTACGAGCAGTACTTC,CASSLGPKSSYEQYF
TRBD1,TRBJ2-7,-,TRBV2,TGTGCCAGCAGGATCCTGGGACAGGGCTCCTTCTACGAGCAGTACTTC,CASRILGQGSFYEQYF
TRBD2,TRBJ2-5,-,TRBV5-1,TGCGCCAGCAGCTTTAGCGGGAGGGACAAGAGAACCCAGTACTTC,CASSFSGRDKRTQYF
TRBD1,TRBJ1-2,-,TRBV15,TGTGCCACCAGCAGAGAGACAGGGGCCGTTGGTGCCTATGGCTACACCTTC,CATSRETGAVGAYGYTF
TRBD1,TRBJ2-1,-,TRBV7-6,TGTGCCAGCAGAGACAGGGTCTACAATGAGCAGTTCTTC,CASRDRVYNEQFF
TRBD1,TRBJ2-3,-,TRBV18,TGTGCCAGCTCGACCGGGACAGGGGGTCGGGATACGCAGTATTTT,CASSTGTGGRDTQYF
-,TRBJ2-6,-,TRBV5-1,TGCGCCAGCAGCTTGGGAGGGAATGGGGCCAACGTCCTGACTTTC,CASSLGGNGANVLTF
TRBD2,TRBJ2-1,-,TRBV6-1,TGTGCCAGCAGTGAAGGGAGCGGGGGGCCGCTCTACAATGAGCAGTTCTTC,CASSEGSGGPLYNEQFF
-,TRBJ2-7,-,TRBV5-1,TGCGCCAGCAGCTTAGGTCGGGGTCACTACGAGCAGTACTTC,CASSLGRGHYEQYF
-,TRBJ1-6,few,TRBV4-1,TGCGCCAGCAGCCAAGATCGTAGTGCCTCCTATAATTCACCCCTCCACTTT,CASSQDRSASYNSPLHF
TRBD1,TRBJ1-6,-,TRBV5-1,TGCGCCAGCAGCTGGGACAGGGGGAATTCACCCCTCCACTTT,CASSWDRGNSPLHF
-,TRBJ1-2,-,TRBV18,TGTGCCAGCTCACCACCGCACAGCTCTTCCAAAGGCTACACCTTC,CASSPPHSSSKGYTF
TRBD1,TRBJ2-7,once,TRBV7-2,TGTGCCAGCAGCTTAAAGTCGGGACAGGAGAATTGCTACGAGCAGTACTTC,CASSLKSGQENCYEQYF
-,TRBJ1-3,once,TRBV6-5,TGTGCCAGCAATTCAGGGGCGGGCTCTGGAAACACCATATATTTT,CASNSGAGSGNTIYF
TRBD1,TRBJ1-2,-,TRBV7-3,TGTGCCAGCAGCCCGGGACAGGGGGCGGGCGGCTACACCTTC,CASSPGQGAGGYTF